This is a list of T cell receptor beta chains from one sample in a study of cytomegalovirus exposure and HLA in healthy donors. The data were produced by immunoSEQ multiplex PCR, yet TCRdb's version contains in-frame clones alone and is incomplete. Found here are 150,000 to 200,000 clones; the top ten clones hold approximately 0.8%. The sample taken for sequencing was PBMCs. The receptors stem from a woman aged 18-30 years in good health and CMV-seropositive. Each CDR3 is given with its conserved first and last residue. A D gene is named only where the DNA matches it firmly.

>15|TRBD1|TRBJ1-2|TRBV18
CASSPRDRGIHGYTF
TGTGCCAGCTCACCCCGGGACAGGGGAATACATGGCTACACCTTC
>15|-|TRBJ1-2|TRBV4-2
CASSQGVLANYGYTF
TGTGCCAGCAGCCAAGGTGTGTTAGCTAACTATGGCTACACCTTC
>16|TRBD1|TRBJ1-4|TRBV11-3
CASSQGQAATNEKLFF
TGTGCCAGCAGCCAAGGACAGGCTGCAACTAATGAAAAACTGTTTTTT
>14|-|TRBJ1-4|TRBV5-1
CASSFGGMGEKLFF
TGCGCCAGCAGCTTCGGCGGGATGGGTGAAAAACTGTTTTTT
>14|-|TRBJ1-1|TRBV2
CASSGVGAATEAFF
TGTGCCAGCAGTGGCGTAGGGGCGGCGACTGAAGCTTTCTTT
>18|TRBD1|TRBJ2-6|TRBV27
CASRSRDRVISGANVLTF
TGTGCCAGCAGAAGCCGGGACAGGGTCATCTCTGGGGCCAACGTCCTGACTTTC
>17|TRBD2|TRBJ2-7|TRBV7-9
CASSPTSGRDSSYEQYF
TGTGCCAGCAGCCCGACTAGCGGGAGGGATAGCTCCTACGAGCAGTACTTC
>15|-|TRBJ2-1|TRBV29-1
CSVETGRGSYNEQFF
TGCAGCGTTGAAACGGGCAGGGGTTCCTACAATGAGCAGTTCTTC
>15|-|TRBJ2-2|TRBV2
CASSTSRSNTGELFF
-
>12|-|TRBJ2-1|TRBV6-1
CASSGGSNEQFF
TGTGCCAGCAGTGGGGGCAGCAATGAGCAGTTCTTC
>13|-|TRBJ2-7|TRBV11-2
CASSLITGTEQYF
TGTGCCAGCAGCCTTATCACAGGGACGGAACAGTACTTC
>15|TRBD1|TRBJ1-1|TRBV6-4
CASRGQGAVNTEAFF
TGTGCCAGCAGAGGACAGGGGGCCGTGAACACTGAAGCTTTCTTT
>15|-|TRBJ2-2|TRBV9
CASSGRGQNTGELFF
TGTGCCAGCAGCGGCAGGGGCCAGAACACCGGGGAGCTGTTTTTT
>12|TRBD2|TRBJ2-7|TRBV6-1
CASSEKRGEQYF
TGTGCCAGCAGTGAAAAGCGGGGGGAGCAGTACTTC
>16|TRBD2|TRBJ2-1|TRBV4-1
CASSQGRGRSHNEQFF
TGCGCCAGCAGCCAAGGACGCGGGAGGTCCCACAATGAGCAGTTCTTC
>15|TRBD2|TRBJ2-2|TRBV6-1
CASSLAGANTGELFF
TGTGCCAGCAGTTTAGCGGGCGCGAACACCGGGGAGCTGTTTTTT
>14|-|TRBJ1-1|TRBV6-5
CASSYSDSASEAFF
TGTGCCAGCAGTTACTCGGACAGCGCCTCTGAAGCTTTCTTT
>16|-|TRBJ1-1|TRBV5-4
CASSLALTGLNTEAFF
TGTGCCAGCAGCTTGGCGCTGACAGGCTTGAACACTGAAGCTTTCTTT
>16|TRBD1|TRBJ1-1|TRBV7-9
CASSPDREWVNTEAFF
TGTGCCAGCAGCCCGGACAGGGAATGGGTGAACACTGAAGCTTTCTTT
>19|TRBD1|TRBJ1-6|TRBV7-9
CASSLGTGRLEGRNSPLHF
TGTGCCAGCAGCTTGGGGACAGGGCGACTAGAGGGGCGAAATTCACCCCTCCACTTT
>14|-|TRBJ1-1|TRBV6-6
CASSLTELNTEAFF
TGTGCCAGCAGTTTGACAGAACTAAACACTGAAGCTTTCTTT
>16|-|TRBJ1-3|TRBV6-1
CASSDRLLTSGNTIYF
TGTGCCAGCAGTGACAGGCTATTAACCTCTGGAAACACCATATATTTT
>15|TRBD1|TRBJ2-7|TRBV7-2
CASSLGRGQFYEQYF
TGTGCCAGCAGCTTAGGCCGGGGACAGTTCTACGAGCAGTACTTC
>14|-|TRBJ2-7|TRBV18
CASSPNQVSYEQYF
TGTGCCAGCTCACCGAATCAGGTTTCCTACGAGCAGTACTTC
>17|TRBD1|TRBJ2-6|TRBV18
CASSPFTGGAGANVLTF
TGTGCCAGCTCACCATTTACAGGGGGCGCTGGGGCCAACGTCCTGACTTTC
>19|TRBD2|TRBJ2-5|TRBV5-4
CASSLWGTSGASIKETQYF
TGTGCCAGCAGCTTATGGGGGACTAGCGGAGCCTCGATAAAAGAGACCCAGTACTTC
>13|-|TRBJ2-7|TRBV19
CASSIEPSYEQYF
TGTGCCAGTAGCATTGAGCCTTCCTACGAGCAGTACTTC
>15|TRBD2|TRBJ2-1|TRBV30
CAWSALLAGSGEQFF
TGTGCCTGGAGTGCTCTGCTAGCGGGATCGGGTGAGCAGTTCTTC
>14|-|TRBJ2-5|TRBV6-1
CASKKTVTEETQYF
TGTGCCAGCAAGAAGACAGTGACCGAAGAGACCCAGTACTTC
>14|-|TRBJ2-2|TRBV5-1
CATTQEPNTGELFF
TGCGCCACCACTCAGGAACCGAACACCGGGGAGCTGTTTTTT
>15|TRBD1|TRBJ1-4|TRBV19
CASRLGQGANEKLFF
TGTGCCAGTAGGCTAGGACAGGGGGCAAATGAAAAACTGTTTTTT
>11|-|TRBJ1-2|TRBV20-1
CSARREYGYTF
TGCAGTGCCCGCAGGGAATATGGCTACACCTTC
>14|TRBD1|TRBJ1-5|TRBV10-3
CAISRDRPNQPQHF
TGTGCCATCAGCCGGGACAGACCCAATCAGCCCCAGCATTTT
>15|TRBD2|TRBJ2-1|TRBV4-1
CASSQFRLAVDEQFF
TGCGCCAGCAGCCAATTCAGACTAGCCGTCGATGAGCAGTTCTTC
>13|-|TRBJ1-1|TRBV19
CASTLRGNTEAFF
TGTGCCAGTACCCTAAGGGGGAACACTGAAGCTTTCTTT
>17|TRBD2|TRBJ2-1|TRBV13
CASSLRLAGGPGHEQFF
TGTGCCAGCAGCCTTAGACTAGCGGGAGGGCCTGGCCATGAGCAGTTCTTC
>12|-|TRBJ2-7|TRBV29-1
CSVEGGAYEQYF
TGCAGCGTTGAAGGCGGTGCCTACGAGCAGTACTTC
>13|-|TRBJ2-7|TRBV5-6
CASSLTGTYEQYF
TGTGCCAGCAGCTTGACAGGGACCTACGAGCAGTACTTC
>13|-|TRBJ1-5|TRBV6-6
CASTVYSNQPQHF
TGTGCCAGCACAGTTTATAGCAATCAGCCCCAGCATTTT
>16|TRBD2|TRBJ2-1|TRBV5-1
CASSLGASGTLGEQFF
TGCGCCAGCAGCTTGGGTGCTAGCGGGACCTTGGGTGAGCAGTTCTTC
>14|TRBD1|TRBJ2-7|TRBV5-4
CASSLGQGSNEQYF
TGTGCCAGCAGCTTGGGACAGGGAAGCAACGAGCAGTACTTC
>16|TRBD2|TRBJ2-7|TRBV5-1
CASSLGNSGRNYEQYF
TGCGCCAGCAGCTTGGGAAATAGCGGGAGGAATTACGAGCAGTACTTC
>16|TRBD1|TRBJ1-1|TRBV7-3
CASSDRGLISNTEAFF
TGTGCCAGCAGCGACAGGGGTTTGATCTCGAACACTGAAGCTTTCTTT
>13|-|TRBJ2-5|TRBV7-2
CASSSDRLGTQYF
TGTGCCAGCAGCTCCGACAGACTCGGGACCCAGTACTTC
>17|-|TRBJ2-5|TRBV4-1
CASSQDQGSAWGETQYF
TGCGCCAGCAGCCAAGATCAGGGGTCGGCCTGGGGGGAGACCCAGTACTTC
>15|TRBD1|TRBJ1-1|TRBV6-6
CASSYTGQVNTEAFF
TGTGCCAGCAGTTACACGGGACAGGTGAACACTGAAGCTTTCTTT
>16|TRBD2|TRBJ2-1|TRBV19
CASSIDREGSYNEQFF
TGTGCCAGTAGTATAGACAGGGAGGGGTCCTACAATGAGCAGTTCTTC
>12|-|TRBJ1-1|TRBV25-1
CASSGRTPEAFF
TGTGCCAGCAGCGGGAGGACACCAGAAGCTTTCTTT
>18|TRBD2|TRBJ2-2|TRBV9
CASSVAVGTSDLPGELFF
TGTGCCAGCAGCGTAGCAGTTGGGACTAGCGATCTTCCCGGGGAGCTGTTTTTT